This T cell receptor (beta chain) was recovered during a study of regulatory T cells in long-lasting Graves disease. The time point is: newly diagnosed GD, antithyroid drugs for less than 3 months. Scientists built the TCR library using RNA that was extracted from PBMCs. The CDR3 has 15 amino acids. CDR1 is MNHEY and CDR2 is SMNVEV in the germline V gene (reference sequence). Trimming pared 6 bases from V and 6 bases from J, leaving 18 bases between. Library construction for TCR beta used iRepertoire HTBI primers and Arm-PCR of CDR3 regions. MiXCR, run by TCRdb on the multiplex PCR reads, gives a single entry per CDR3 protein. The sample yields roughly 350,000 distinct CDR3 sequences, 15% to 20% seen once. These data were likewise used in another study, on T cells in Graves' hyperthyroidism and ophthalmopathy.

The origin of this receptor is a woman aged 18-29 years with Graves disease. The chain couples TRBV27 to TRBJ2-1; D is perhaps TRBD2 (7 bases). Sequencing used peripheral blood mononuclear cells (PBMCs), obtained at new diagnosis, from a patient treated with antithyroid drugs. CDR3 DNA sequence: TGTGCCAGCAGCATGGGGGGGCTAGCGACCAATGAGCAGTTCTTC. The encoded protein is CASSMGGLATNEQFF.